This T cell receptor beta chain was captured by sequencing in a study of Ad26.COV2.S vaccination and SARS-CoV-2 variants. Stated treatment: some 20 received Ad26.COV2.S at low or high dose, single or two shots; several received placebo; per-sample allocation not given. Each sample was drawn 63 days after the first injection (of vaccine or placebo). Trimming stripped 4 bases from V and 5 bases from J, with 11 bases between. The CDR3 is 13 amino acids. Looked up from germline, CDR1 is LNHDA and CDR2 is SQIVND (reference sequence). Some clones are missing from TCRdb's copy, which holds only in-frame ones; the method was immunoSEQ multiplex PCR. The data contain almost 400,000 clones, roughly 90% of them seen just once; the ten biggest clones take up under 2%.

The sample in question was peripheral blood, obtained in a trial of Ad26.COV2.S vaccine versus placebo. This chain joins TRBV19 and TRBJ1-1, with a tentative D call TRBD1 (6 bases). This sequence originates from a person between 18 and 65 years old who received the Ad26.COV2.S COVID-19 vaccine or a placebo. The CDR3 DNA reads as TGTGCCAGTAGTACGGTACAGGGTACTGAAGCTTTCTTT. Translating it yields CASSTVQGTEAFF.